The 24 T cell receptor beta chains below come from one sample, sequenced in a study of CD8+ T cells in alopecia areata. Following RNA extraction, reverse transcription yielded cDNA that acted as the sequencing template. TCRdb's table, derived via immunoSEQ multiplex PCR, lists solely in-frame clones and lacks some. The data contain about 200,000 clones, about three fifths of them singletons. Regarding treatment: oral pan-JAK inhibitor, 5-10 mg twice daily. The sequencing used CD4+ T cells sorted from blood, collected at week 4, from a patient treated with tofacitinib. These receptors originate from a human donor with alopecia areata.

The genes are TRBV15 and TRBJ1-5, with D uncertain. Germline assignment: CDR1 LNHNV and CDR2 YYDKDF (reference sequence). The CDR3 is made up of 12 amino acids. V was clipped by 1 base and J by 5 bases, with 3 bases between them. CDR3 in amino acids: CATSRADQPQHF. CDR3 in DNA: TGTGCCACCAGCAGAGCGGATCAGCCCCAGCATTTT.

This clone was found once. This chain links TRBV30 with TRBJ2-1; 11 bases map to TRBD2. This CDR3 has 14 residues. Germline CDR1 and CDR2: GTSNPN and SVGIG (reference sequence). The V segment lost 7 bases and the J segment 4 bases; nucleotides outside the gene matches: 6. The CDR3 coding sequence is TGTGCCTTTAGCGGGGGGGCACAATACAATGAGCAGTTCTTC. This translates into CAFSGGAQYNEQFF.

This clone was observed a few times. A junction end diverges from the germline sequence, so it may reflect a read error. The V and J genes are TRBV2 and TRBJ2-7; D remains unclear. The CDR3 is 12 amino acids. Germline V CDR1 and CDR2: SNHLY, FYNNEI. The CDR3 protein is CASSEWQTLADF. CDR3 DNA: TGTGCCAGCAGTGAGTGGCAGACCCTGGCAGACTTC.

There are a few counts of this clone. The CDR3 DNA follows: TGTGCCAGCAGCATATACACCGTAGCCAAAAACATTCAGTACTTC. Residues: CASSIYTVAKNIQYF. The chain has TRBV13 and TRBJ2-4; D not resolved. V lost 5 bases and J lost 0, with 11 bases in between. Germline assignment: CDR1 PRHDT and CDR2 FYEKMQ (reference sequence). This CDR3 has 15 residues.

In its sample, this clone was seen a few times. The chain has TRBV28 and TRBJ1-1; D is perhaps TRBD1 (5 bases). The CDR3 is 18 residues long. From germline, CDR1 is MDHEN and CDR2 SYDVKM. Trimming cost V 2 bases and J 0 bases, with 19 bases left between them. CDR3 DNA sequence: TGTGCCAGCAGTTTAGCTGGACGGTCACAGGCCATGAACACTGAAGCTTTCTTT. It is translated as CASSLAGRSQAMNTEAFF. The whole variable domain, remainder taken from reference TRBV28 and TRBJ1-1, is DVKVTQSSRYLVKRTGEKVFLECVQDMDHENMFWYRQDPGLGLRLIYFSYDVKMKEKGDIPEGYSVSREKKERFSLILESASTNQTSMYLCASSLAGRSQAMNTEAFFGQGTRLTVV.

The chain couples TRBV5-6 to TRBJ1-1; D unresolved. The CDR3 runs 13 residues. V was pared by 3 bases and J by 0 bases, with 6 bases between. Germline loops: CDR1 SGHDT, CDR2 YYEEEE. Here the CDR3 reads CASSSGMNTEAFF. The CDR3 DNA is TGTGCCAGCAGCTCTGGGATGAACACTGAAGCTTTCTTT.

The CDR3 nucleotides are TGTGCCAGCAGCCCTGGGACCGACTACAATGAGCAGTTCTTC. Its protein is CASSPGTDYNEQFF. This chain connects TRBV7-6 to TRBJ2-1; D could derive from TRBD1 or TRBD2 (5 bases each). The CDR3 consists of 14 residues. Trimming shortened V by 5 bases and J by 3 bases, and 11 bases separated the two germline ends. Germline values: CDR1 SGHVS, CDR2 FNYEAQ. Using reference TRBV7-6 and TRBJ2-1 for the parts outside the CDR3, the full variable domain is GAGVSQSPRYKVTKRGQDVALRCDPISGHVSLYWYRQALGQGPEFLTYFNYEAQQDKSGLPNDRFSAERPEGSISTLTIQRTEQRDSAMYRCASSPGTDYNEQFFGPGTRLTVL.

The rearrangement links TRBV30 to TRBJ1-2; maybe TRBD1 (5 bases). Germline values: CDR1 GTSNPN, CDR2 SVGIG (reference sequence). V lost 0 bases and J 8 bases, leaving 16 bases between the germline ends. The CDR3 runs 14 residues. The CDR3 DNA sequence: TGTGCCTGGAGTGTACTGCGACACGGGGGAGGCTACACCTTC. It is translated as CAWSVLRHGGGYTF.

The chain links TRBV30 to TRBJ2-2; D might be TRBD2 (5 bases). Germline CDR1 and CDR2: GTSNPN and SVGIG (reference sequence). The CDR3 covers 14 residues. V lost 1 base to trimming and J lost 7 bases, with 13 bases between them. The CDR3 sequence is CAWSARAWGGELFF. CDR3 sequence (DNA): TGTGCCTGGAGTGCGCGGGCCTGGGGCGGGGAGCTGTTTTTT.

The chain recombines TRBV29-1 with TRBJ1-2, with D hard to call. Germline CDR1 and CDR2: SQVTM and ANQGSEA. The CDR3 is 14 residues long. Trimming shortened V by 5 bases and J by 7 bases, and 20 bases separated the two germline ends. The CDR3 here is CSVWERQDRFGYTF. CDR3 bases: TGCAGCGTTTGGGAGCGGCAGGATAGATTTGGCTACACCTTC.

This clone was observed a few times. This sequence joins TRBV5-4 and TRBJ2-2, with D unclear. Germline CDR1 SGHNT, CDR2 YYREEE (reference sequence). V lost 4 bases to trimming and J lost 4 bases, with 11 bases between them. CDR3 length equals 14 residues. CDR3 amino acids: CASSAPTSTGELFF. The CDR3 DNA is TGTGCCAGCAGCGCACCCACAAGCACCGGGGAGCTGTTTTTT.

The rearrangement uses TRBV30 and TRBJ2-2; no definite D call. Germline assignment: CDR1 GTSNPN and CDR2 SVGIG (reference sequence). This CDR3 contains 13 residues. V gave up 0 bases and J gave up 7 bases, with 9 bases separating them. The chain's CDR3 is CAWSVLTVGELFF. The CDR3 DNA sequence: TGTGCCTGGAGTGTGTTGACCGTCGGGGAGCTGTTTTTT.

This chain uses TRBV19 with TRBJ1-2; D is ambiguous. This CDR3 has 17 amino acids. Germline V gives CDR1 LNHDA, CDR2 SQIVND (reference sequence). Deletions cut 3 bases from V and 4 bases from J, with 21 bases between. The CDR3 coding sequence is TGTGCCAGTAGTATCAGCGGCCGCGGAAGGGCCCTCTATGGCTACACCTTC. It translates to CASSISGRGRALYGYTF. The variable domain in full, with the rest retrieved from reference TRBV19 and TRBJ1-2, is DGGITQSPKYLFRKEGQNVTLSCEQNLNHDAMYWYRQDPGQGLRLIYYSQIVNDFQKGDIAEGYSVSREKKESFPLTVTSAQKNPTAFYLCASSISGRGRALYGYTFGSGTRLTVV.

V and J are TRBV30 and TRBJ1-6, with D unclear. V gave up 4 bases and J gave up 10 bases, with 20 bases separating them. Germline V gives CDR1 GTSNPN, CDR2 SVGIG (reference sequence). CDR3 length equals 15 residues. The CDR3 here is CAWTYGGRRESPLHF. DNA of the CDR3: TGTGCCTGGACCTACGGTGGCAGGAGAGAATCACCCCTCCACTTT.

J is TRBJ2-1 and V is TRBV6-1; D is unresolved. Deletions cut 1 base from V and 10 bases from J, with 8 bases between. The CDR3 has 12 residues. From germline, CDR1 is MNHNS and CDR2 SASEGT. The CDR3 is CASSEGHPEQFF. The CDR3 DNA follows: TGTGCCAGCAGTGAAGGCCATCCCGAGCAGTTCTTC.

The chain's CDR3 is CAWIGYTGNTIYF. CDR3 bases: TGTGCCTGGATAGGGTATACTGGAAACACCATATATTTT. The rearrangement uses TRBV30 and TRBJ1-3; D ambiguous. The CDR3 extends over 13 amino acids. Germline lookup yields CDR1 GTSNPN and CDR2 SVGIG (reference sequence). The V end was cut by 4 bases, the J end by 2 bases, with 9 bases between.

The chain employs TRBV5-4 and TRBJ2-1; weak D call: TRBD2 (5 bases). The ends were cut back, 3 bases at V and 5 bases at J, with 15 bases in the middle. The CDR3 runs to 15 residues. Per the germline V gene, CDR1 is SGHNT and CDR2 is YYREEE (reference sequence). CDR3 residues: CASSSRGLADNEQFF. The CDR3 bases are TGTGCCAGCAGCTCCCGCGGGCTAGCAGACAATGAGCAGTTCTTC. The full variable domain, with the rest looked up from reference TRBV5-4 and TRBJ2-1, is ETGVTQSPTHLIKTRGQQVTLRCSSQSGHNTVSWYQQALGQGPQFIFQYYREEENGRGNFPPRFSGLQFPNYSSELNVNALELDDSALYLCASSSRGLADNEQFFGPGTRLTVL.

This clone was counted a single time. The V gene is TRBV7-2, the J gene TRBJ1-5; a weak D match, TRBD1 (5 bases). Trimming took off 3 bases at V and 0 bases at J, with 15 bases between the two ends. This CDR3 has 17 residues. Germline CDR1 and CDR2: SGHTA and FQGNSA. CDR3 sequence (DNA): TGTGCCAGCAGCTTGTATTCGACAGTACTTAGCAATCAGCCCCAGCATTTT. Translated, it gives CASSLYSTVLSNQPQHF.

The chain uses TRBV30 and TRBJ2-5, with a possible D match to TRBD1 (5 bases). Germline lookup yields CDR1 GTSNPN and CDR2 SVGIG (reference sequence). V lost 0 bases, J lost 3 bases, and 14 bases lay in between. This CDR3 comprises 15 residues. The CDR3 loop is CAWSVQGVLKETQYF. The CDR3 region has the DNA TGTGCCTGGAGTGTACAAGGGGTCCTCAAAGAGACCCAGTACTTC.

This clone was observed a handful of times. This chain connects TRBV4-1 to TRBJ2-1; no definite D call. Trimming stripped 0 bases from V and 0 bases from J, with 6 bases between. CDR3 length: 15 residues. Germline values: CDR1 MGHRA, CDR2 YSYEKL. The CDR3 sequence is CASSQDDGSYNEQFF. The CDR3 nucleotides read TGCGCCAGCAGCCAAGATGACGGCTCCTACAATGAGCAGTTCTTC.

V is TRBV6-5 and J is TRBJ2-2, with D possibly TRBD2 on 5 matching bases. Germline CDR1 and CDR2: MNHEY and SVGAGI. The CDR3 has 12 amino acids. Trimming left V 10 bases short and J 7 bases short, with 13 bases between. CDR3 loop: CATARASGELFF. The DNA of the CDR3 is TGTGCCACAGCGAGGGCTAGCGGGGAGCTGTTTTTT.

The rearrangement links TRBV25-1 to TRBJ1-2; D unclear. This CDR3 spans 15 amino acids. Trimming removed 1 base at V and 2 bases at J, with 11 bases between. The germline CDR1 and CDR2 sequences are MGHDK and SYGVNS. The CDR3 reads CASSELGGGNYGYTF. The CDR3 DNA reads TGTGCCAGCAGTGAATTGGGAGGCGGGAACTATGGCTACACCTTC.

The rearrangement links TRBV7-2 to TRBJ1-4; TRBD1 is a possible D gene (6 bases). Germline CDR1 reads SGHTA; CDR2 reads FQGNSA. V lost 1 base and J 8 bases, leaving 11 bases between the germline ends. The CDR3 is 14 amino acids. The CDR3 DNA reads as TGTGCCAGCAGCTTAGATCAGGGGCGCGAAAAACTGTTTTTT. Translating it yields CASSLDQGREKLFF. Full variable domain (outside the CDR3, taken from reference TRBV7-2 and TRBJ1-4): GAGVSQSPSNKVTEKGKDVELRCDPISGHTALYWYRQSLGQGLEFLIYFQGNSAPDKSGLPSDRFSAERTGGSVSTLTIQRTQQEDSAVYLCASSLDQGREKLFFGSGTQLSVL.

V gene TRBV20-1 combines with J gene TRBJ1-2, with a weak D call TRBD1 (5 bases). Germline values: CDR1 DFQATT, CDR2 SNEGSKA (reference sequence). V lost 6 bases and J lost 8, with 13 bases in between. CDR3 length equals 11 residues. CDR3 protein: CSAGTGRGYTF. In DNA form, the CDR3 reads TGCAGTGCGGGGACCGGGAGGGGCTACACCTTC.